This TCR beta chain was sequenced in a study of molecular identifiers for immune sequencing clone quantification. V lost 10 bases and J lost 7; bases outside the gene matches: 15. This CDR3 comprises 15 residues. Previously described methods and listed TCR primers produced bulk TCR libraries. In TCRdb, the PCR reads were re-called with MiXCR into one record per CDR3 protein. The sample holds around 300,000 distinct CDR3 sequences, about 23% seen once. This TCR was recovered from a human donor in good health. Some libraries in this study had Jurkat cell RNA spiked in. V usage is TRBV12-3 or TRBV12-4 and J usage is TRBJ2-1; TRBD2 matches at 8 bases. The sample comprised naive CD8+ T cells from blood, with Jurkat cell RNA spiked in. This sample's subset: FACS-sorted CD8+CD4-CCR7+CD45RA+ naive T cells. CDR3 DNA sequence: TGTGCCATCCTCAGCCCGGGACTAGTTTTTAATGAGCAGTTCTTC. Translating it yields CAILSPGLVFNEQFF.